This T cell receptor (beta chain) was sequenced in a study of PD-1 blockade in classical Hodgkin lymphoma. Documented time point: newly diagnosed, previously untreated cHL patient sample. Thawed PBMCs supplied CD8+ T cells via magnetic negative selection. Germline-derived CDR1 and CDR2 are SGHRS and YFSETQ. The V gene end was trimmed by 6 bases and the J gene end by 7 bases; junction bases not matched to a gene: 28. The CDR3 runs to 21 residues. Profiling relied on immunoSEQ multiplex PCR, and the TCRdb table lists in-frame clones only, not all of them. The sample contains 8,500 to 10,000 clones, 80% to 95% of which appear only once.

Source material: CD8+ T cells from blood. This chain uses TRBV5-1 with TRBJ2-1; 10 bases line up with TRBD2. The clonotype originates from a human donor with classical Hodgkin lymphoma. CDR3 region: CASIPFPAAWPGLAPGNEQFF. In nucleotides, the CDR3 is TGCGCCAGCATCCCCTTCCCAGCAGCTTGGCCGGGACTAGCGCCTGGGAATGAGCAGTTCTTC.